A selection of T cell receptor beta chains follows, all from one sample in a study of T cell repertoires in cytomegalovirus infection. MiXCR, run by TCRdb on the reads, gives a single entry per CDR3 protein. The sample lists under 200,000 distinct CDR3 sequences; roughly 9.8% were seen once. The sample was PBMCs. These receptors all stem from a human donor in good health (CMV status not recorded). Some clones in this sample may be carry-over from other donors' samples. The CDR3 runs from the conserved cysteine through the conserved F or W. D genes are given only for firm matches. Clone size is not always given. Where it is, it says once, few, many or a class for expanded clones.

d_gene	v_gene	abundance	j_gene	len	CDR3nt	CDR3aa
TRBD1	TRBV6-1	.	TRBJ2-4	19	TGTGCCAGCAGTGAAAGGACAGGGGCAATGCCCGTAGCCAAAAACATTCAGTACTTC	CASSERTGAMPVAKNIQYF
TRBD1	TRBV6-2/TRBV6-3	many	TRBJ2-2	16	TGTGCCAGCAGTTACAGGGACAGCCGCCCCACCGGGGAGCTGTTTTTT	CASSYRDSRPTGELFF
.	TRBV29-1	few	TRBJ2-2	13	TGCAGCGTTAACTACGGTAATCCCGGGGAGCTGTTTTTT	CSVNYGNPGELFF
TRBD1	TRBV5-1	.	TRBJ1-5	18	TGCGCCAGCAGCTTCCCTGACAGGGCCGGCTGGGGCAATCAGCCCCAGCATTTT	CASSFPDRAGWGNQPQHF
.	TRBV11-2	many	TRBJ1-5	12	TGTGCCAGCAGCTCACCAGGGGAGCCCCAGCATTTT	CASSSPGEPQHF
TRBD1	TRBV7-9	few	TRBJ2-7	13	TGTGCCAGCAACCGACAGGGTGGAGACGAGCAGTACTTC	CASNRQGGDEQYF
.	TRBV14	.	TRBJ1-1	16	TGTGCCAGCAGCCAAGCGGACCCCTTCGGGGTCACTGAAGCTTTCTTT	CASSQADPFGVTEAFF
.	TRBV12-3/TRBV12-4	many	TRBJ1-1	13	TGTGCCAGCAGCCCAGGGCCAGTCCCCGAAGCTTTCTTT	CASSPGPVPEAFF
.	TRBV14	few	TRBJ2-7	13	TGTGCCAGCAGCCGACAACGATTCTACGAGCAGTACTTC	CASSRQRFYEQYF
.	TRBV18	few	TRBJ1-2	16	TGTGCCAGCTCACCCAGTTCAGGCCGGCGGAACTATGGCTACACCTTC	CASSPSSGRRNYGYTF
.	TRBV28	few	TRBJ1-2	13	TGTGCCAGCAGTATCCCTGGCACCTATGGCTACACCTTC	CASSIPGTYGYTF
TRBD1	TRBV20-1	.	TRBJ1-6	15	TGCAGTGCTAGTGGGGTCAGGGGGCTTAATTCACCCCTCCACTTT	CSASGVRGLNSPLHF
.	TRBV12-3/TRBV12-4	many	TRBJ2-7	13	TGTGCCAGCAGTCCACAGGTTTCCTACGAGCAGTACTTC	CASSPQVSYEQYF
TRBD1	TRBV20-1	few	TRBJ1-1	15	TGCAGTGCCACCGCCCCAGGGGGGCCGGAGGCTGAAGCTTTCTTT	CSATAPGGPEAEAFF
TRBD2	TRBV12-3/TRBV12-4	many	TRBJ2-7	15	TGTGCCAGCAGTTTAGTAGCGGGACCAAACTACGAGCAGTACTTC	CASSLVAGPNYEQYF
.	TRBV19	many	TRBJ1-1	16	TGTGCCAGTAGTCCACGACAGCCCCGCGGGGACACTGAAGCTTTCTTT	CASSPRQPRGDTEAFF
TRBD1	TRBV11-3	.	TRBJ2-5	16	TGTGCCAGCAGCCCGGGACAGGGTTGGATCGTGGAGACCCAGTACTTC	CASSPGQGWIVETQYF
.	TRBV12-3/TRBV12-4	.	TRBJ2-1	14	TGTGCCAGCACCCTGGCGGTGGGCCACAATGAGCAGTTCTTC	CASTLAVGHNEQFF
TRBD1	TRBV12-3/TRBV12-4	many	TRBJ1-5	15	TGTGCCAGCAGAGACTCGGACAGGGCCAATCAGCCCCAGCATTTT	CASRDSDRANQPQHF
TRBD2	TRBV7-8	many	TRBJ2-7	14	TGTGCCAGCAGCTTAGGGGGAGGGCTCTACGAGCAGTACTTC	CASSLGGGLYEQYF
.	TRBV7-2	many	TRBJ2-7	16	TGTGCCAGCAGCTTCCCGGGCGTCCGGGTAACCTACGAGCAGTACTTC	CASSFPGVRVTYEQYF
.	TRBV19	.	TRBJ1-1	12	TGTGCCAGTAGTATGAGTACGGTTGAAGCTTTCTTT	CASSMSTVEAFF
.	TRBV7-2	many	TRBJ1-1	14	TGTGCCAGCAGCACGGGGGGCGAATGGGCTGAAGCTTTCTTT	CASSTGGEWAEAFF
.	TRBV28	many	TRBJ2-7	14	TGTGCCAGCAGGATCAGGGGTAGCTCCTACGAGCAGTACTTC	CASRIRGSSYEQYF
TRBD1	TRBV11-2	few	TRBJ1-1	14	TGTGCCAGCAGCAAGGACAGGGTGGACACTGAAGCTTTCTTT	CASSKDRVDTEAFF
.	TRBV6-6	.	TRBJ1-1	14	TGTGCCAGCAGACTCGGGGTGGTGAACACTGAAGCTTTCTTT	CASRLGVVNTEAFF
.	TRBV11-2	.	TRBJ1-1	13	TGTGCCAGCAGCTTAGTAGTTAGGGCTGAAGCTTTCTTT	CASSLVVRAEAFF
TRBD1	TRBV15	.	TRBJ1-4	16	TGTGCCACCAGCAGAGATTCCGGGACAGGGGGCGAAAAACTGTTTTTT	CATSRDSGTGGEKLFF
.	TRBV15	few	TRBJ1-1	15	TGTGCCACCAGCAGAGAAGTAGGGGTTCTCACTGAAGCTTTCTTT	CATSREVGVLTEAFF
.	TRBV19	many	TRBJ1-1	12	TGTGCCAGTAGTATAGGGAGGACTGAAGCTTTCTTT	CASSIGRTEAFF
.	TRBV6-1	many	TRBJ2-7	14	TGTGCCAGCAGTGAGCAGGCACTTACCTACGAGCAGTACTTC	CASSEQALTYEQYF
TRBD2	TRBV5-5	.	TRBJ2-1	15	TGTGCCAGCAGCTTGGGTAGCGGGGTATACAATGAGCAGTTCTTC	CASSLGSGVYNEQFF
TRBD1	TRBV28	.	TRBJ1-5	15	TGTGCCAGCTACGGCAGGGGGCTTGTGGGTCAGCCCCAGCATTTT	CASYGRGLVGQPQHF
.	TRBV20-1	.	TRBJ2-3	14	TGCAGTGCTAGCGACATAACAAAGGGAGATACGCAGTATTTT	CSASDITKGDTQYF
.	TRBV7-2	many	TRBJ2-5	17	TGTGCCAGCAGCTCAGCGGATCCTCTAGTTACCATAGAGACCCAGTACTTC	CASSSADPLVTIETQYF
TRBD2	TRBV7-9	many	TRBJ2-3	16	TGTGCCAGCAGCCTGAGGACTAGCGGGGGCACAGATACGCAGTATTTT	CASSLRTSGGTDTQYF
.	TRBV2	.	TRBJ2-2	12	TGTGCCAGCAGTGATTGGAGTCGGGAGCTGTTTTTT	CASSDWSRELFF